This entry lists 25 T cell receptor beta chains sequenced from one sample in a study of shared clonotypes between healthy human individuals. Measured with immunoSEQ multiplex PCR; TCRdb has only the in-frame clones, and not every one. The data hold 2,500,000 or so clones, with under 95% observed a single time. The source material was naive CD4+ T cells from PBMCs. Noted subset: CD45RA+ positively selected. The receptors were gathered from a man between 18 and 35 years old in good health. Some clones in this sample may be carry-over from other donors' samples.

V is TRBV19 and J is TRBJ2-7; D might be TRBD1 (6 bases). Germline V gene data show CDR1 as LNHDA and CDR2 as SQIVND (reference sequence). CDR3 size: 14 residues. The V end lost 5 bases, the J end lost 3 bases, and 14 bases lay between the germline ends. This CDR3 reads CASSPPDRLYEQYF. The CDR3 coding sequence is TGTGCCAGTAGTCCCCCCGACAGGCTCTACGAGCAGTACTTC.

This chain links TRBV6-6 with TRBJ1-1; no clear D. Trimming took off 5 bases at V and 7 bases at J, with 14 bases between the two ends. CDR1 MNHNY and CDR2 SVGAGI come from the germline V gene (reference sequence). This CDR3 spans 13 amino acids. CDR3 residues: CASSRPGSLEAFF. In nucleotides, the CDR3 is TGTGCCAGCAGTCGTCCCGGAAGTCTTGAAGCTTTCTTT.

The chain is built from TRBV6-8 and TRBJ1-2, with 7 bases identical to TRBD1. The CDR3 sequence is 13 residues long. After removal of 2 bases from V and 9 bases from J, the junction contained 6 bases not matched to a gene. In germline, CDR1 is MNHGY, CDR2 SAAAGT. Written as DNA, the CDR3 is TGTGCCAGCAGTTACGACAGGGATATCAGCTACACCTTC. Its translation is CASSYDRDISYTF.

The chain uses TRBV5-1 and TRBJ2-3; D tentatively reads TRBD1 or TRBD2 (5 bases each). Germline V gene sequence: CDR1 SGHRS, CDR2 YFSETQ. This CDR3 is built from 15 residues. The ends were cut back, 6 bases at V and 3 bases at J, with 17 bases in the middle. CDR3 protein: CASIRDGGATDTQYF. The CDR3 DNA reads TGCGCCAGCATAAGGGACGGAGGAGCGACAGATACGCAGTATTTT.

The V call is TRBV30, the J call TRBJ2-7, with D tentatively TRBD1 (6 bases). Germline values: CDR1 GTSNPN, CDR2 SVGIG (reference sequence). V was clipped by 0 bases and J by 5 bases, with 11 bases between them. The CDR3 totals 13 residues. This CDR3 reads CAWSVQGSHEQYF. The CDR3 bases are TGTGCCTGGAGTGTTCAGGGGTCCCACGAGCAGTACTTC. Full variable domain (remainder filled in from reference TRBV30 and TRBJ2-7): SQTIHQWPATLVQPVGSPLSLECTVEGTSNPNLYWYRQAAGRGLQLLFYSVGIGQISSEVPQNLSASRPQDRQFILSSKKLLLSDSGFYLCAWSVQGSHEQYFGPGTRLTVT.

The chain recombines TRBV5-1 with TRBJ2-5, with no clear D. The CDR3 is 16 residues long. From germline, CDR1 is SGHRS and CDR2 YFSETQ. Trimming took 0 bases from V and 2 from J, leaving 14 bases between them. CDR3 DNA sequence: TGCGCCAGCAGCTTGGCCTTGGCGGACGGTCAAGAGACCCAGTACTTC. The encoded protein is CASSLALADGQETQYF.

CDR3 bases: TGTGCCAGCAGCTTAGAGGTGGGACCCGCTTTCTTT. This codes for CASSLEVGPAFF. The V and J genes are TRBV7-3 and TRBJ1-1; possibly TRBD1 for D (5 bases). The V end was cut by 2 bases, the J end by 11 bases, with 12 bases between. The CDR3 covers 12 residues. CDR1 SGHTA and CDR2 FQGTGA come from the germline V gene. Drawing the rest from reference TRBV7-3 and TRBJ1-1, the complete variable domain is GAGVSQTPSNKVTEKGKYVELRCDPISGHTALYWYRQSLGQGPEFLIYFQGTGAADDSGLPNDRFFAVRPEGSVSTLKIQRTERGDSAVYLCASSLEVGPAFFGQGTRLTVV.

This chain uses TRBV25-1 with TRBJ2-7; D is undetermined. This CDR3 has 15 amino acids. Germline V gene sequence: CDR1 MGHDK, CDR2 SYGVNS. V gave up 5 bases and J gave up 2 bases, with 16 bases separating them. The CDR3 DNA sequence: TGTGCCAGCAGTCCAATTTTGGAACCGACCTACGAGCAGTACTTC. Encoded protein: CASSPILEPTYEQYF.

The rearrangement links TRBV5-5 to TRBJ2-7, with a weak D call TRBD2 (5 bases). Germline V gene lookup returns CDR1 SGHKS and CDR2 YYEKEE (reference sequence). The CDR3 consists of 14 residues. V was shortened by 4 bases and J by 2 bases, with 13 bases between the two germline ends. The CDR3 sequence: CASSQSSWAYEQYF. CDR3 bases: TGTGCCAGCAGCCAATCTAGCTGGGCCTACGAGCAGTACTTC.

The chain couples TRBV27 to TRBJ2-1; D uncertain. The CDR3 runs to 12 residues. Germline CDR1 reads MNHEY; CDR2 reads SMNVEV (reference sequence). The V gene lost 5 bases and the J gene lost 8 bases, with 10 bases spanning the gap. CDR3 DNA: TGTGCCAGCAGTAGGCCGGGTGATGAGCAGTTCTTC. Translated: CASSRPGDEQFF.

This chain joins TRBV29-1 and TRBJ2-5; D may be TRBD1 (7 bases). The assigned J gene may be wrong: the sequence end matches TRBJ2-7 better. The CDR3 is made up of 15 amino acids. From germline, CDR1 is SQVTM and CDR2 ANQGSEA. CDR3 coding DNA: TGCAGCGTTGAATTCCGCGCCAGGGGGGACTACGAGCAGTACTTC. Translation: CSVEFRARGDYEQYF.

The gene calls are TRBV12-5 and TRBJ2-1, with a tentative D call TRBD2 (5 bases). The CDR3 loop spans 11 amino acids. Trimming took 4 bases from V and 7 from J, leaving 5 bases between them. Germline CDR1 LGHNT, CDR2 FRNRAP. The CDR3 loop is CASGSGNEQFF. Here the CDR3 DNA reads TGTGCTAGTGGTTCGGGGAATGAGCAGTTCTTC.

This CDR3 reads CATPGKGTPQVTGEQYF. The CDR3 region has the DNA TGTGCCACTCCCGGTAAGGGGACCCCCCAGGTTACTGGGGAGCAGTACTTC. The chain is built from TRBV6-4 and TRBJ2-7; D may correspond to TRBD1 or TRBD2 (5 bases each). With 10 bases removed from V and 7 bases from J, the gap between germline ends came to 32 bases. The CDR3 is made up of 17 amino acids. Per the germline V gene, CDR1 is MRHNA and CDR2 is SNTAGT.

The chain joins TRBV7-2 to TRBJ1-1; 7 bases are a match to TRBD1. The CDR3 runs to 18 residues. Germline V CDR1 and CDR2: SGHTA, FQGNSA. V shed 2 bases, J shed 0 bases, and the junction held 12 bases outside the gene matches. The CDR3 spells CASSLPSIRQGLNTEAFF. Written as DNA, the CDR3 is TGTGCCAGCAGCTTACCGTCGATAAGACAGGGCCTGAACACTGAAGCTTTCTTT.

The chain has TRBV28 and TRBJ1-3, with D perhaps TRBD1 (5 bases). V lost 8 bases, J lost 0 bases, and 17 bases lay in between. Germline lookup yields CDR1 MDHEN and CDR2 SYDVKM. The CDR3 spans 16 residues. CDR3 in DNA: TGTGCCAGCTGCCGTGGAGGGGCCAACTCTGGAAACACCATATATTTT. This encodes CASCRGGANSGNTIYF.

The chain couples TRBV28 to TRBJ1-3, with 7 bases identical to TRBD1. The V gene end was trimmed by 4 bases and the J gene end by 1 base; junction bases not matched to a gene: 7. This CDR3 region has 16 residues. The germline V gene encodes CDR1 MDHEN and CDR2 SYDVKM. CDR3 in amino acids: CASSSRTGASGNTIYF. Written as DNA, the CDR3 is TGTGCCAGCAGTTCTAGGACAGGAGCATCTGGAAACACCATATATTTT.

V and J are TRBV19 and TRBJ1-3; the D is unclear. With 4 bases removed from V and 1 base from J, the gap between germline ends came to 11 bases. The CDR3 is made up of 15 amino acids. Germline CDR1 is LNHDA and CDR2 is SQIVND (reference sequence). The CDR3 sequence is CASSNMDASGNTIYF. DNA of the CDR3: TGTGCCAGTAGTAACATGGACGCTTCTGGAAACACCATATATTTT.

This chain connects TRBV27 to TRBJ1-5, with D perhaps TRBD1 (5 bases). Germline V gives CDR1 MNHEY, CDR2 SMNVEV (reference sequence). The CDR3 loop spans 15 amino acids. The ends were cut back, 8 bases at V and 2 bases at J, with 16 bases in the middle. CDR3 region: CASRGTAGGNQPQHF. The CDR3 coding sequence is TGTGCCAGCCGAGGGACGGCGGGAGGCAATCAGCCCCAGCATTTT.

This clone showed up just once. The rearrangement joins TRBV11-3 to TRBJ2-7, with 7 bases that match TRBD1. The CDR3 is 14 residues long. CDR1 is SGHNT, CDR2 YENEEA, per germline. Losses at the gene ends were 6 bases for V and 3 bases for J; bases not matched to a gene: 8. The CDR3 DNA follows: TGTGCCAGCAGTGAAGGGGGCGGATTCTACGAGCAGTACTTC. It codes for CASSEGGGFYEQYF. Looking up the rest from reference TRBV11-3 and TRBJ2-7 gives the full variable domain: EAGVVQSPRYKIIEKKQPVAFWCNPISGHNTLYWYLQNLGQGPELLIRYENEEAVDDSQLPKDRFSAERLKGVDSTLKIQPAELGDSAVYLCASSEGGGFYEQYFGPGTRLTVT.

The chain employs TRBV10-3 and TRBJ2-5, with a possible D match to TRBD2 (6 bases). There are 15 residues in the CDR3. The germline CDR1 and CDR2 sequences are ENHRY and SYGVKD. The ends were cut back, 5 bases at V and 4 bases at J, with 17 bases in the middle. Here the CDR3 DNA reads TGTGCCATCAGTACACTCCCCGGGACTCGAGAGACCCAGTACTTC. Its translation is CAISTLPGTRETQYF.

The CDR3 bases are TGTGCCAGCAGTTCATCGGGACTTCCTCCATATGAGCAGTTCTTC. Translation gives CASSSSGLPPYEQFF. This chain joins TRBV28 and TRBJ2-1, with D possibly being TRBD2 (6 bases). V shed 4 bases and J shed 8 bases, with 18 bases lying between them. The CDR3 has 15 residues. CDR1 and CDR2 from the germline V gene are MDHEN and SYDVKM.

The J gene is TRBJ2-7, the V gene TRBV27, with D tentatively TRBD1 or TRBD2 (6 bases each). Deletions cut 3 bases from V and 1 base from J, with 13 bases between. The germline gives CDR1 MNHEY, CDR2 SMNVEV (reference sequence). The CDR3 spans 15 residues. CDR3 amino acids: CASSFLGGRSYEQYF. In DNA form, the CDR3 reads TGTGCCAGCAGTTTTTTAGGGGGGCGGTCCTACGAGCAGTACTTC.

The chain couples TRBV5-4 to TRBJ1-5; 8 bases match TRBD1. Germline CDR1 reads SGHNT; CDR2 reads YYREEE (reference sequence). V was clipped by 2 bases and J by 11 bases; unmatched bases: 12. The CDR3 has 15 residues. The CDR3 here is CASSFYGQGLDTQHF. The CDR3 DNA is TGTGCCAGCAGCTTCTACGGACAGGGCCTGGATACCCAGCATTTT.

This clone was seen a handful of times. The chain carries TRBV10-3 and TRBJ1-2, with D possibly matching TRBD1 (6 bases). Trimming took off 4 bases at V and 2 bases at J, with 11 bases between the two ends. CDR1 is ENHRY, CDR2 SYGVKD, per germline. This CDR3 contains 14 residues. The CDR3 is CAISASQGNYGYTF. CDR3 coding DNA: TGTGCCATCAGTGCATCTCAGGGGAACTATGGCTACACCTTC.

The genes are TRBV5-6 and TRBJ1-4; possible D gene TRBD1, 5 bases. The CDR3 is 14 residues long. In germline, CDR1 is SGHDT, CDR2 YYEEEE. The ends were cut back, 0 bases at V and 8 bases at J, with 11 bases in the middle. CDR3 sequence reads: CASSLEGKGEKLFF. The DNA of the CDR3 is TGTGCCAGCAGCTTGGAGGGAAAGGGGGAAAAACTGTTTTTT.